This T cell receptor beta chain was profiled in a study of blood T cell repertoires in COVID-19. As for the study in general: Samples taken during acute and convalescent COVID-19 were collected in the United States, Italy and Spain. The analysed material was cDNA or gDNA that came from T cells, B-cell-depleted T cells, or PBMCs.

Germline V lookup: CDR1 MDHEN, CDR2 SYDVKM. There are 15 residues in the CDR3. V lost 5 bases to trimming and J lost 1 base, with 12 bases between them. How the authors handled the data: From reference gene primer amplification, estimates of nucleated cell counts were derived. The repertoire was sequenced with immunoSEQ multiplex PCR; TCRdb's copy has only in-frame clones and lacks some. The V and J calls and clone size were taken over from that table, and D and trimming were inferred from the DNA. The data hold 200,000 to 300,000 clones, with approximately 86% observed a single time. The chain carries TRBV28 and TRBJ1-5; TRBD1 is a possible D gene (5 bases). This receptor was taken from a woman aged 60-75 years who had recovered from COVID-19. The specimen was peripheral blood. CDR3 loop: CASSAGFGSNQPQHF. CDR3 bases: TGTGCCAGCAGTGCAGGGTTTGGGAGCAATCAGCCCCAGCATTTT.